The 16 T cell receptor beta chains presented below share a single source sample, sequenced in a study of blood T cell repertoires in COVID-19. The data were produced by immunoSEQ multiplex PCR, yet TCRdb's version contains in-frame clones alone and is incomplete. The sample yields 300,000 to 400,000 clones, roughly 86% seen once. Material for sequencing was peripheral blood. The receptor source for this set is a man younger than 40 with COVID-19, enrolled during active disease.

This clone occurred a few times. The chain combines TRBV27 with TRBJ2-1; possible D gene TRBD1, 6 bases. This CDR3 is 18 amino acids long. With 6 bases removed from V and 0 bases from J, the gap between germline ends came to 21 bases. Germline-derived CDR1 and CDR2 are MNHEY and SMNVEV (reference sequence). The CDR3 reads CASSPITGTPSSYNEQFF. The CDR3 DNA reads TGTGCCAGCAGCCCCATCACCGGGACACCCAGCTCCTACAATGAGCAGTTCTTC.

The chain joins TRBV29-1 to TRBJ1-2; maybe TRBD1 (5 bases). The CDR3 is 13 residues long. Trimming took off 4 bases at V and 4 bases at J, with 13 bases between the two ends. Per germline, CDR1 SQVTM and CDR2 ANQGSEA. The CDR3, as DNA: TGCAGCGTTGTAAGGGTAGGGGTCTATGGCTACACCTTC. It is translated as CSVVRVGVYGYTF. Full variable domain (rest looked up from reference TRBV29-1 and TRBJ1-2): SAVISQKPSRDICQRGTSLTIQCQVDSQVTMMFWYRQQPGQSLTLIATANQGSEATYESGFVIDKFPISRPNLTFSTLTVSNMSPEDSSIYLCSVVRVGVYGYTFGSGTRLTVV.

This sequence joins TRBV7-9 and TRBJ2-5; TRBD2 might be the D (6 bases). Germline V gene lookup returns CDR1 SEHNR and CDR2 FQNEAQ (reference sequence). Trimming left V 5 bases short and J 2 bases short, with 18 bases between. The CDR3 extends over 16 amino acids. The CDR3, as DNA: TGTGCCAGCAGCCCACCCGGGTTGGGGACTCAAGAGACCCAGTACTTC. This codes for CASSPPGLGTQETQYF.

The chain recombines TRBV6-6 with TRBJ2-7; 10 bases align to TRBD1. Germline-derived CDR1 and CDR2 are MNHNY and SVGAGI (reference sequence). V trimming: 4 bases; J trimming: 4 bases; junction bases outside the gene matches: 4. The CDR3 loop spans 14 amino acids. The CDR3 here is CASSSLGQGYEQYF. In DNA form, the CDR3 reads TGTGCCAGCAGTTCCCTGGGACAGGGGTACGAGCAGTACTTC.

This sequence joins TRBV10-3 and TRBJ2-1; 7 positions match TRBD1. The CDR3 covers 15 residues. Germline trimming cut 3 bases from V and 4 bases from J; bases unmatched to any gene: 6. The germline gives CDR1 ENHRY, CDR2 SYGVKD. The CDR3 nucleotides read TGTGCCATCAGTGAACCAGGGGGAAGATACAATGAGCAGTTCTTC. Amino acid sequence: CAISEPGGRYNEQFF.

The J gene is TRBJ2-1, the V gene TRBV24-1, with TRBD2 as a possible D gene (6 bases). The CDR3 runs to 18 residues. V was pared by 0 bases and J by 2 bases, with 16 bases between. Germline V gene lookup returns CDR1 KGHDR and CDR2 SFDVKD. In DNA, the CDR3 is TGTGCCACCAGTGATTTGGGGGGGTTTTATTGGGCCTACAATGAGCAGTTCTTC. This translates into CATSDLGGFYWAYNEQFF.

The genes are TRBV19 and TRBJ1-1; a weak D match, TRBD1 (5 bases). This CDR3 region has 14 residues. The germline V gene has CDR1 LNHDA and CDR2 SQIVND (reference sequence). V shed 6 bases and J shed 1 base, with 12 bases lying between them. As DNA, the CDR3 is TGTGCCAGTAGCCTCCGACAGCCGAACACTGAAGCTTTCTTT. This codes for CASSLRQPNTEAFF.

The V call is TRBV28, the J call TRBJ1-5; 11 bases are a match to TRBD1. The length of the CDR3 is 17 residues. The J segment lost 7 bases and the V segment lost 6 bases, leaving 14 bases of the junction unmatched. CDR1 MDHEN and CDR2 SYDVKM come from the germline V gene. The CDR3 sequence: CASSPTGTGGVRQPQHF. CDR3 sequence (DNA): TGTGCCAGCAGCCCAACTGGGACAGGGGGAGTCCGCCAGCCCCAGCATTTT.

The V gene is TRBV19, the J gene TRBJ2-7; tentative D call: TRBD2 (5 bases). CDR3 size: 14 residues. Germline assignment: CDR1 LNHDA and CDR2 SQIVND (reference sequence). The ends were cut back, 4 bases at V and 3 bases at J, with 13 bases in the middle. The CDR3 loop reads CASSTLGRDYEQYF. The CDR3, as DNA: TGTGCCAGTAGTACCCTCGGACGGGACTACGAGCAGTACTTC.

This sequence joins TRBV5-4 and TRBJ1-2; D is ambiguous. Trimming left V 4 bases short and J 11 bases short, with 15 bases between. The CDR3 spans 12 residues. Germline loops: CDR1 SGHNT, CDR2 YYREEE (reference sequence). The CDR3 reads CASSRPGMVYTF. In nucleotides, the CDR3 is TGTGCCAGCAGCCGGCCGGGGATGGTGTACACCTTC. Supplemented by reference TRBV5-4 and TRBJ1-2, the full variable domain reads ETGVTQSPTHLIKTRGQQVTLRCSSQSGHNTVSWYQQALGQGPQFIFQYYREEENGRGNFPPRFSGLQFPNYSSELNVNALELDDSALYLCASSRPGMVYTFGSGTRLTVV.

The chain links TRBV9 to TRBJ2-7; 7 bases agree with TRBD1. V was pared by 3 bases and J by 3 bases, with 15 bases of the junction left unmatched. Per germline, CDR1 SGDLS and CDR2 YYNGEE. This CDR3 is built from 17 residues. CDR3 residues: CASSAGPQGGFRYEQYF. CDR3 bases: TGTGCCAGCAGCGCTGGCCCCCAAGGGGGCTTCCGCTACGAGCAGTACTTC.

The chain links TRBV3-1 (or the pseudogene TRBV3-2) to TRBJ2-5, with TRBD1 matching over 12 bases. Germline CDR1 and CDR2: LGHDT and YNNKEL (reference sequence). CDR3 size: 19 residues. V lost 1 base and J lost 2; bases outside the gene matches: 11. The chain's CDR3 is CASSQGKGDRGRRQETQYF. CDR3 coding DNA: TGTGCCAGCAGCCAAGGAAAAGGGGACAGGGGGCGACGGCAAGAGACCCAGTACTTC.

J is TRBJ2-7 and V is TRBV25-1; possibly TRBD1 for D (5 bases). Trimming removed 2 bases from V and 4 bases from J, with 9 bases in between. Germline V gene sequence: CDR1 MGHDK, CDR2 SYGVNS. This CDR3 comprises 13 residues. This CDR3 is CASSEGAVYEQYF. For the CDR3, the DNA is TGTGCCAGCAGTGAAGGGGCAGTATACGAGCAGTACTTC.

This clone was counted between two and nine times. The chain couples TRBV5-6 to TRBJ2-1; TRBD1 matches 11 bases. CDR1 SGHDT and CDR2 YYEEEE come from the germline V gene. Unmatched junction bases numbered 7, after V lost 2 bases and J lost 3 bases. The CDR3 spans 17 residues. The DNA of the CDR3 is TGTGCCAGCAGCTTACCCGGGACAGGGGGACACTACAATGAGCAGTTCTTC. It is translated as CASSLPGTGGHYNEQFF.

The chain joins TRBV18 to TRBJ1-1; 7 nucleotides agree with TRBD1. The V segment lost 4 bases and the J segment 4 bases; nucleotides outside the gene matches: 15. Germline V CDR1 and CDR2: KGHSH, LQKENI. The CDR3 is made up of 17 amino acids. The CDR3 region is CASSLGQVIGAGTEAFF. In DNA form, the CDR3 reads TGTGCCAGCTCACTAGGACAGGTTATAGGGGCTGGCACTGAAGCTTTCTTT.

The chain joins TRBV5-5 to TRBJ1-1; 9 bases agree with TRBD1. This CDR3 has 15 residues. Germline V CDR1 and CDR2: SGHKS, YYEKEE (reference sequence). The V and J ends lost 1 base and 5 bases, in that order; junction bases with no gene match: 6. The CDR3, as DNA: TGTGCCAGCAGCTTGAGGACAGGGGTGGGGACTGAAGCTTTCTTT. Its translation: CASSLRTGVGTEAFF.